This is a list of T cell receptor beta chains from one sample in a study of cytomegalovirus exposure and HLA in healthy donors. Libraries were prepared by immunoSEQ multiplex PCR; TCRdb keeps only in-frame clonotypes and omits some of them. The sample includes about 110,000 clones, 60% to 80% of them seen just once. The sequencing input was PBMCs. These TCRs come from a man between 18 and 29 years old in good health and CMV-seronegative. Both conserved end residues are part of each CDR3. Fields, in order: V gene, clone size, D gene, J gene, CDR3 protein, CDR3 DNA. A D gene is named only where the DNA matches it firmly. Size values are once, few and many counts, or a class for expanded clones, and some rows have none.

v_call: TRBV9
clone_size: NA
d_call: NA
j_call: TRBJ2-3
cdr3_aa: CASSVFGDSADTQYF
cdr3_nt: TGTGCCAGCAGCGTATTTGGTGATTCGGCAGATACGCAGTATTTT

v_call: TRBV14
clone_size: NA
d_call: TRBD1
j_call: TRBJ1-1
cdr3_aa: CASKGAMNTEAFF
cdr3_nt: TGTGCCAGCAAGGGGGCAATGAACACTGAAGCTTTCTTT

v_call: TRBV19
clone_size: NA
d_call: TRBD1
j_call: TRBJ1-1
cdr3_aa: CASSSMGISTGGRSTEAFF
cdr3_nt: TGTGCCAGTAGTTCAATGGGAATCTCGACAGGGGGCAGAAGCACTGAAGCTTTCTTT

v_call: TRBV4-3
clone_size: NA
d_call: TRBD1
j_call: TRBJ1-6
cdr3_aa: CASSQDLAGGNSPLHF
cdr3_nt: TGCGCCAGCAGCCAAGATCTCGCAGGGGGGAATTCACCCCTCCACTTT

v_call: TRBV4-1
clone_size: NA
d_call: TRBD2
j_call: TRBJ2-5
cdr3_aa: CASSPPGLAGETQYF
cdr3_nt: TGCGCCAGCAGCCCCCCGGGGCTAGCGGGAGAGACCCAGTACTTC

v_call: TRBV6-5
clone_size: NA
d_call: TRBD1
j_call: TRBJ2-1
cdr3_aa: CASSYSYDRGNEQFF
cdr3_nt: TGTGCCAGCAGTTACTCTTACGACAGGGGCAATGAGCAGTTCTTC

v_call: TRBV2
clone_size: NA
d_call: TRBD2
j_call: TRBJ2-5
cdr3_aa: CASRTGLAGNSQETQYF
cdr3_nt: TGTGCCAGCAGAACGGGACTAGCGGGCAATTCCCAAGAGACCCAGTACTTC

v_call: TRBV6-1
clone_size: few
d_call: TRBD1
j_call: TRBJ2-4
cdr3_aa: CASSGSDRQIAKNIQYF
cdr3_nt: TGTGCCAGCAGTGGATCGGACAGGCAAATAGCCAAAAACATTCAGTACTTC

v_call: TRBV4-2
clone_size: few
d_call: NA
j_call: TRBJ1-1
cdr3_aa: CASSQPGDTEAFF
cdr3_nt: TGTGCCAGCAGCCAACCCGGTGACACTGAAGCTTTCTTT

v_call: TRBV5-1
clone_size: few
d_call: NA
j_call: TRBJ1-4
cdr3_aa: CASSSDTVNEKLFF
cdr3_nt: TGCGCCAGCAGCTCGGACACCGTTAATGAAAAACTGTTTTTT

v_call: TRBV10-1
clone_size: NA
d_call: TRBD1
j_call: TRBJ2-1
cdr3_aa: CASSEFRTGDYNEQFF
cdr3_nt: TGCGCCAGCAGTGAGTTCCGGACAGGCGACTACAATGAGCAGTTCTTC

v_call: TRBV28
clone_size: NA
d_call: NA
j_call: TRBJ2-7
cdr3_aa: CASSLQAYEQYF
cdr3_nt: TGTGCCAGCAGTTTGCAGGCCTACGAGCAGTACTTC

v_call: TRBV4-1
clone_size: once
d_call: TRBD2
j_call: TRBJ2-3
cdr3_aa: CASSQVRIAGASTDTQYF
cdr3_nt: TGCGCCAGCAGCCAAGTCCGGATAGCGGGGGCAAGCACAGATACGCAGTATTTT

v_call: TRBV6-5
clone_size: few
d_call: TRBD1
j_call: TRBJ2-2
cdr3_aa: CASSATGGDTGELFF
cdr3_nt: TGTGCCAGCAGTGCCACAGGGGGTGACACCGGGGAGCTGTTTTTT

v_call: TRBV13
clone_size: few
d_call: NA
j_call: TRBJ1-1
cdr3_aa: CASSLTTTEAFF
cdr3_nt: TGTGCCAGCAGCTTGACTACAACTGAAGCTTTCTTT

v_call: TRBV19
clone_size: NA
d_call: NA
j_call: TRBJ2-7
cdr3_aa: CASTPRGGSSYEQYF
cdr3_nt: TGTGCCAGTACCCCGAGAGGGGGAAGCTCCTACGAGCAGTACTTC

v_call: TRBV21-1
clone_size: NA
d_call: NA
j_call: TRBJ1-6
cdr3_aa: CASRKSRVTYNSPLHF
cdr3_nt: TGTGCCAGCAGGAAGAGCAGGGTCACCTATAATTCACCCCTCCACTTT

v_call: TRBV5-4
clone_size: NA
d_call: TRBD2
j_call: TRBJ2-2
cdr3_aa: CASSPLAGDYTGELFF
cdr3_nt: TGTGCCAGCAGCCCACTAGCGGGGGACTACACCGGGGAGCTGTTTTTT

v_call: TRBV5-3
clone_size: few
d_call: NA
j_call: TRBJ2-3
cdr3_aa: CARSPYRWRGFTDTQYF
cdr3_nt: TGTGCCAGAAGCCCCTATCGGTGGAGGGGATTCACAGATACGCAGTATTTT

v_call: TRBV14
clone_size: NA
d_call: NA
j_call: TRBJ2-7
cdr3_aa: CASSPVASYEQYF
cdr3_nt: TGTGCCAGCAGCCCTGTGGCTTCCTACGAGCAGTACTTC

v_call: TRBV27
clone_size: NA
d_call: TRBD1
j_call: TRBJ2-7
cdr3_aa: CASSRTGTGDYEQYF
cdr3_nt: TGTGCCAGCAGTAGAACCGGGACAGGGGACTACGAGCAGTACTTC

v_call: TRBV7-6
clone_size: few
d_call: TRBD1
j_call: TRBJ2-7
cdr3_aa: CASSAGTGSTYEQYF
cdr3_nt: TGTGCCAGCAGCGCAGGGACAGGGAGCACCTACGAGCAGTACTTC

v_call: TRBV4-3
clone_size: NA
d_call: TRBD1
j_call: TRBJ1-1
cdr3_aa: CASSRGNRGMPEAFF
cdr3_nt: TGCGCCAGCAGCCGCGGAAACAGGGGGATGCCTGAAGCTTTCTTT

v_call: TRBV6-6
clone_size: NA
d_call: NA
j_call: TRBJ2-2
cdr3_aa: CASSPLRTGELFF
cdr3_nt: TGTGCCAGCAGCCCCCTCCGTACCGGGGAGCTGTTTTTT

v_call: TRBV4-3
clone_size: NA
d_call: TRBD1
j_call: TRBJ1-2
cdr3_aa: CASSQDPTDRGLLYGYTF
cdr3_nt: TGCGCCAGCAGCCAAGATCCTACGGACAGGGGGTTACTATATGGCTACACCTTC

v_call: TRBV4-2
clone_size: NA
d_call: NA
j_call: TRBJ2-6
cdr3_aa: CASSQDPGNGANVLTF
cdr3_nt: TGTGCCAGCAGCCAAGATCCCGGGAATGGGGCCAACGTCCTGACTTTC

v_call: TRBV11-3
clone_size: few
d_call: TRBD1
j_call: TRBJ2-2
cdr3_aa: CASSLVLRQGETGELFF
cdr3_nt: TGTGCCAGCAGCTTAGTCCTACGACAGGGGGAGACCGGGGAGCTGTTTTTT

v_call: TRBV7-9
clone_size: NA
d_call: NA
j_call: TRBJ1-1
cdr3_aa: CSSSGRGTEAFF
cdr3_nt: TGTTCCAGCAGCGGAAGGGGAACTGAAGCTTTCTTT

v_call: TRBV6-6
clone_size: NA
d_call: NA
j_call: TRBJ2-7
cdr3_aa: CASRSTPTYEQYF
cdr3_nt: TGTGCCAGCAGAAGCACCCCCACCTACGAGCAGTACTTC

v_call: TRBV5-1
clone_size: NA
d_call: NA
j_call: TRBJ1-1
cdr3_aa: CASSLVGGPPEAFF
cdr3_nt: TGCGCCAGCAGCTTGGTTGGGGGCCCCCCTGAAGCTTTCTTT

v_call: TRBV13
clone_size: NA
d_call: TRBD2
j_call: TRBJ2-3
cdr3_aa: CASSLFSGGEDTQYF
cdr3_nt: TGTGCCAGCAGCTTATTTAGCGGGGGGGAAGATACGCAGTATTTT

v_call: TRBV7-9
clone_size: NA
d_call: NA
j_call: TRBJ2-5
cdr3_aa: CASSETRGETQYF
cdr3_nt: TGTGCCAGCAGCGAGACTAGAGGAGAGACCCAGTACTTC

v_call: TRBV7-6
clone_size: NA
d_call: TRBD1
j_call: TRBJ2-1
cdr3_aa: CASSLGRGRGEQFF
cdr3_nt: TGTGCCAGCAGCTTAGGAAGGGGGCGAGGTGAGCAGTTCTTC

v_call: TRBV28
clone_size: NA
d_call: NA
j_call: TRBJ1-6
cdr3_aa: CASSTPGSPLHF
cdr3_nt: TGTGCCAGCAGTACCCCGGGTTCACCCCTCCACTTT

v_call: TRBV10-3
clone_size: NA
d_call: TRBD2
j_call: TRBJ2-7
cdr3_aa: CAISSSSGGEQYF
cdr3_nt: TGTGCCATCAGCTCCTCTAGCGGGGGGGAGCAGTACTTC

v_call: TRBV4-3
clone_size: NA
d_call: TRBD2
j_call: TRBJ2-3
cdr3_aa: CASSQDTSGGNTQYF
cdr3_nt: TGCGCCAGCAGCCAAGATACTAGCGGGGGGAATACGCAGTATTTT

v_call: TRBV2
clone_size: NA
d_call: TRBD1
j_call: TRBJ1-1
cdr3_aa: CASSAGQGRNTEAFF
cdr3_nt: TGTGCCAGCAGCGCGGGACAGGGTCGGAACACTGAAGCTTTCTTT

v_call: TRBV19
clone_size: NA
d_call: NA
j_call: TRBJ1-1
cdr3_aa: CASILPGGTEAFF
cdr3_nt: TGTGCCAGTATCCTCCCTGGGGGGACTGAAGCTTTCTTT

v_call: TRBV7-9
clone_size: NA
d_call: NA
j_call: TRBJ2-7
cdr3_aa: CASSSGGPSLYEQYF
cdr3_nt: TGTGCCAGCAGCTCCGGGGGTCCCAGCCTGTACGAGCAGTACTTC

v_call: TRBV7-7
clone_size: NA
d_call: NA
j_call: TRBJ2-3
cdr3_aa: CASSPHSRGAIGTDTQYF
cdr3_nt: TGTGCCAGCAGCCCCCATTCCCGGGGGGCCATTGGCACAGATACGCAGTATTTT